These 10 T cell receptor beta chains were all obtained from the same sample, sequenced in a study of cytomegalovirus exposure and HLA in healthy donors. The assay was immunoSEQ multiplex PCR, and TCRdb's table has in-frame clones only and misses some. Of more than 110,000 clones in the sample, approximately 86% were seen once. What was sequenced was PBMCs. These receptors all come from a woman aged 18-35 years in good health and CMV-seropositive.

This clone occurred once. The gene calls are TRBV7-2 and TRBJ1-2; tentatively, D is TRBD1 (6 bases). Germline V CDR1 and CDR2: SGHTA, FQGNSA. V shed 0 bases and J shed 3 bases, with 17 bases lying between them. This CDR3 spans 17 amino acids. Here the CDR3 reads CASSLAGGQLGDYGYTF. CDR3 coding DNA: TGTGCCAGCAGCTTAGCTGGGGGCCAGTTGGGGGACTATGGCTACACCTTC.

The CDR3 loop is CASVPTGLSYEQYF. CDR3 coding DNA: TGTGCCAGCGTCCCAACTGGGCTCTCCTACGAGCAGTACTTC. This chain links TRBV7-9 with TRBJ2-7; D unresolved. This CDR3 is built from 14 residues. Per the germline V gene, CDR1 is SEHNR and CDR2 is FQNEAQ (reference sequence). The germline V and J ends were trimmed by 8 bases and 0 bases, with 14 bases remaining between them.

The V gene is TRBV28, the J gene TRBJ2-5, with D possibly being TRBD2 (6 bases). This CDR3 has 14 residues. V gave up 2 bases and J gave up 4 bases, with 11 bases separating them. Per the germline V gene, CDR1 is MDHEN and CDR2 is SYDVKM. The CDR3 sequence: CASSLGGVSETQYF. The CDR3 DNA follows: TGTGCCAGCAGTTTAGGAGGGGTGTCAGAGACCCAGTACTTC.

This clone was found a few times. V usage is TRBV11-2 and J usage is TRBJ1-5; D is uncertain. This CDR3 spans 14 amino acids. The germline CDR1 and CDR2 sequences are SGHAT and FQNNGV. Deletions cut 3 bases from V and 5 bases from J, with 11 bases between. The CDR3 here is CASSFGRSDQPQHF. The CDR3 region has the DNA TGTGCCAGCAGCTTCGGCAGGTCCGATCAGCCCCAGCATTTT.

The gene calls are TRBV5-1 and TRBJ1-6; TRBD1 matches 10 bases. The CDR3 sequence is 15 residues long. The junction had 1 base not matched to a gene; V was cut back by 2 bases and J by 5 bases. In germline, CDR1 is SGHRS, CDR2 YFSETQ. This CDR3 reads CASSLGTGDNSPLHF. CDR3 nucleotide sequence: TGCGCCAGCAGCTTAGGGACAGGGGATAATTCACCCCTCCACTTT. Full variable domain (missing parts from reference TRBV5-1 and TRBJ1-6): KAGVTQTPRYLIKTRGQQVTLSCSPISGHRSVSWYQQTPGQGLQFLFEYFSETQRNKGNFPGRFSGRQFSNSRSEMNVSTLELGDSALYLCASSLGTGDNSPLHFGNGTRLTVT.

This chain links TRBV4-3 with TRBJ2-1, with 8 bases that match TRBD2. The CDR3 has 16 amino acids. V gave up 4 bases and J gave up 0 bases; unmatched junction bases: 5. The germline CDR1 and CDR2 sequences are LGHNA and YSLEER. This CDR3 reads CASSPPGGASYNEQFF. CDR3 nucleotide sequence: TGCGCCAGCAGCCCTCCGGGGGGGGCCTCCTACAATGAGCAGTTCTTC.

The genes are TRBV16 and TRBJ1-4; the D gene is possibly TRBD1 (5 bases). V lost 0 bases and J 15 bases, leaving 14 bases between the germline ends. Germline V gene lookup returns CDR1 KGHSY and CDR2 FQNENV. The CDR3 has 13 amino acids. CDR3 residues: CASSQSGTGKLFF. The CDR3 region has the DNA TGTGCCAGCAGCCAATCGGGGACTGGTAAATTGTTTTTT.

The chain employs TRBV4-1 and TRBJ2-5, with D maybe TRBD1 (6 bases). The CDR3 has 14 amino acids. Germline V CDR1 and CDR2: MGHRA, YSYEKL. V was clipped by 6 bases and J by 1 base, with 12 bases between them. CDR3 sequence (DNA): TGCGCCAGCAGACCACAGGGCACCCAAGAGACCCAGTACTTC. It specifies CASRPQGTQETQYF.

Concerning this clone: One end of the junction fails to match germline, which may point to a read error. The V and J genes are TRBV6-1 and TRBJ1-2, with D maybe TRBD1 (5 bases). Germline V CDR1 and CDR2: MNHNS, SASEGT. The CDR3 is 15 residues long. In DNA form, the CDR3 reads TGTGCCAGCAGTAAAGCAAATGACAGAAACTATGGCTACACCTTC. Translation: CASSKANDRNYGYTF.

The chain links TRBV19 to TRBJ2-5; a possible D gene is TRBD1 (5 bases). CDR1 and CDR2 from the germline V gene are LNHDA and SQIVND (reference sequence). Trimming pared 2 bases from V and 4 bases from J, leaving 11 bases between. The CDR3 consists of 14 residues. CDR3 residues: CASSIFGRGETQYF. In DNA, the CDR3 is TGTGCCAGTAGTATATTCGGTAGGGGAGAGACCCAGTACTTC.